Listed below are T cell receptor beta chains from one sample, sequenced in a study of T cell repertoires in cytomegalovirus infection. Their recognized antigens are unknown. TCRdb called the reads again in MiXCR, with one record for every CDR3 protein. The sample records about 110,000 distinct CDR3 sequences, roughly a tenth being singletons. The source material was PBMCs, sequenced either directly or after in vitro stimulation (not recorded which). The receptor source for this set is a human donor in good health (CMV status not recorded). Some clones in this sample may be carry-over from other donors' samples. The CDR3 runs from the conserved cysteine through the conserved F or W. A D gene is named only where the DNA matches it firmly. The size field is filled for only some rows; it gives once, few, many or a size class.

j_call | clone_size | d_call | v_call | cdr3_nt | cdr3_aa
TRBJ2-2 | . | . | TRBV7-2 | TGTGCCAGCAGCCGCGTGGACACCGGGGAGCTGTTTTTT | CASSRVDTGELFF
TRBJ1-1 | . | . | TRBV19 | TGTGCCAGTAGTATAAAGAGGACGTCCGAAGCTTTCTTT | CASSIKRTSEAFF
TRBJ1-4 | . | . | TRBV27 | TGTGCCAGCAGGACAGTTAATGAAAAACTGTTTTTT | CASRTVNEKLFF
TRBJ2-6 | few | . | TRBV30 | TGTGCCTGGAGTGAGGGGTCTGGGGCCAACGTCCTGACTTTC | CAWSEGSGANVLTF
TRBJ2-1 | . | . | TRBV9 | TGTGCCAGCAGCGCCTTGGGCGCCTACAATGAGCAGTTCTTC | CASSALGAYNEQFF
TRBJ1-2 | many | . | TRBV25-1 | TGTGCCAGCAGTGTGGTTTCCACACGGGGGAACTATGGCTACACCTTC | CASSVVSTRGNYGYTF
TRBJ2-1 | . | TRBD1 | TRBV7-9 | TGTGCCAGCAGCAGGGGACAGGGGTTGAATGAGCAGTTCTTC | CASSRGQGLNEQFF
TRBJ2-2 | many | . | TRBV7-9 | TGTGCCAGCAGCCCCTCGAGCCACACCGGGGAGCTGTTTTTT | CASSPSSHTGELFF
TRBJ2-2 | many | TRBD2 | TRBV5-6 | TGTGCCAGCTCAATCCCGGGACTAGCGGGAATCACCGGGGAGCTGTTTTTT | CASSIPGLAGITGELFF
TRBJ2-5 | . | TRBD2 | TRBV2 | TGTGCCAGCAGGGATAGCTCGGGAGGTAGAGAGACCCAGTACTTC | CASRDSSGGRETQYF
TRBJ1-1 | few | TRBD1 | TRBV7-2 | TGTGCCAGCAGCCCACAGGGGTCGAGGACTGAAGCTTTCTTT | CASSPQGSRTEAFF
TRBJ2-7 | few | TRBD1 | TRBV6-2/TRBV6-3 | TGTGCCAGCAGTTCCGGGACAGGGGGTAAAGAGCAGTACTTC | CASSSGTGGKEQYF
TRBJ1-2 | many | . | TRBV7-2 | TGTGCCAGCAGCTTAGTTCCCGGCGCGTCCTATGGCTACACCTTC | CASSLVPGASYGYTF
TRBJ2-3 | few | . | TRBV4-3 | TGCGCCAGCAGCCAAGTGCTAGGCGGGCCGGGAGATACGCAGTATTTT | CASSQVLGGPGDTQYF
TRBJ2-5 | . | . | TRBV11-2 | TGTGCCAGCAGCTTAGCGGGCAGGCTGGAGACCCAGTACTTC | CASSLAGRLETQYF
TRBJ2-2 | few | . | TRBV20-1 | TGCAGTGCCCACCCTTGGGACACCGGGGAGCTGTTTTTT | CSAHPWDTGELFF
TRBJ1-1 | few | . | TRBV7-9 | TGTGCCAGCAGTTTGGAGACGGGTGTTACTGAAGCTTTCTTT | CASSLETGVTEAFF
TRBJ2-2 | many | . | TRBV7-5 | . | CISVPEPKVGGELFF
TRBJ2-1 | . | TRBD2 | TRBV11-2 | TGTGCCAGCAGCAAACTAGCGGGAGGGGATCCCAATGAGCAGTTCTTC | CASSKLAGGDPNEQFF
TRBJ2-1 | . | . | TRBV6-6 | TGTGCCAGCAGTTACGGGGCGGCGCAGTTCTTC | CASSYGAAQFF
TRBJ2-7 | many | . | TRBV9 | TGTGCCAGCAGCGTAGCTACAGACCTGTGGGAGCAGTACTTC | CASSVATDLWEQYF
TRBJ2-1 | few | . | TRBV28 | TGTGCCAGCAGTCCCCGGGGTAGCTACTACAATGAGCAGTTCTTC | CASSPRGSYYNEQFF
TRBJ2-2 | . | TRBD1 | TRBV7-9 | TGTGCCAGCAGCATCCCAGGGGGCGGAGTAGGCGGGGAGCTGTTTTTT | CASSIPGGGVGGELFF
TRBJ1-1 | few | . | TRBV7-2 | TGTGCCAGCAGCTTAGACCCCTTTGTGAACACTGAAGCTTTCTTT | CASSLDPFVNTEAFF
TRBJ2-1 | . | . | TRBV19 | TGTGCCAGTAGTATCATAAGGGTTCAGGGCCATGAGCAGTTCTTC | CASSIIRVQGHEQFF
TRBJ1-1 | many | . | TRBV6-2/TRBV6-3 | TGTGCCAGCAGTTCTCCCCCCTTGGGGGACCACACTGAAGCTTTCTTT | CASSSPPLGDHTEAFF
TRBJ1-5 | many | TRBD1 | TRBV12-3/TRBV12-4 | TGTGCCAGCAGTTTAGGGACAGGCGCTCGTAGGCAGCCCCAGCATTTT | CASSLGTGARRQPQHF
TRBJ2-1 | few | . | TRBV5-4 | TGTGCCAGCAGCCCCGCACCCCACAATGAGCAGTTCTTC | CASSPAPHNEQFF
TRBJ1-5 | many | . | TRBV4-2 | TGTGCCAGCAGCCAAGACGGGCAGGGGAACAATCAGCCCCAGCATTTT | CASSQDGQGNNQPQHF
TRBJ2-7 | many | . | TRBV29-1 | TGCAGCGTTGGTTCGACAGACCTAGGACTCTACGAGCAGTACTTC | CSVGSTDLGLYEQYF
TRBJ2-1 | . | TRBD2 | TRBV5-1 | TGCGCCAGCAGCGCGGACCGGGGGGGTGAGCAGTTCTTC | CASSADRGGEQFF
TRBJ2-1 | . | . | TRBV24-1 | TGTGCCACCAGTGATTTCGGCAGGGGACCTTACAATGAGCAGTTCTTC | CATSDFGRGPYNEQFF
TRBJ1-5 | many | . | TRBV12-3/TRBV12-4 | TGTGCCGTAAGTGACACCTATCAGCCCCAGCATTTT | CAVSDTYQPQHF
TRBJ2-3 | many | TRBD2 | TRBV11-2 | TGTGCCAGCAGCTTAGGCGGGAGGGGGACAGATACGCAGTATTTT | CASSLGGRGTDTQYF
TRBJ1-1 | . | . | TRBV7-9 | TGTGCCAGCAGCTTAGGACCGGGCATGAGCGTGACTGAAGCTTTCTTT | CASSLGPGMSVTEAFF
TRBJ1-1 | . | . | TRBV20-1 | TGCAGTGCTACCCTGACGGGGTTGAACACTGAAGCTTTCTTT | CSATLTGLNTEAFF
TRBJ1-4 | . | . | TRBV5-5 | TGTGCCAGCAGCTTGGATCTGGGCCGGCGCCTCAGCGAAAAACTGTTTTTT | CASSLDLGRRLSEKLFF
TRBJ1-2 | many | . | TRBV5-4 | TGTGCCAGCAGCTTGGCCCTCACGGAGGGATTTTATGGCTACACCTTC | CASSLALTEGFYGYTF
TRBJ1-1 | once | . | TRBV19 | TGTGCCAGTAGCCCGGACCAGAGCGCTGAAGCTTTCTTT | CASSPDQSAEAFF
TRBJ2-7 | many | TRBD1 | TRBV7-6 | TGTGCCAGCAGCCAGACAGGGCTGGAGCAGTACTTC | CASSQTGLEQYF
TRBJ2-5 | many | TRBD2 | TRBV12-3/TRBV12-4 | TGTGCCAGCAGTTTACCCGGGCCCCTGCGGGAGTCTAGGGAGACCCAGTACTTC | CASSLPGPLRESRETQYF
TRBJ2-7 | few | . | TRBV2 | TGTGCCAGCAGTTTTTTGACCCTGGACTACGAGCAGTACTTC | CASSFLTLDYEQYF
TRBJ1-3 | many | . | TRBV7-6 | TGTGCCAGCAGCGTTGGACAAATCTCTGGAAACACCATATATTTT | CASSVGQISGNTIYF
TRBJ2-7 | few | TRBD2 | TRBV28 | TGTGCCAGCCATTCTAGCGGGGCAGGGGCATACGAGCAGTACTTC | CASHSSGAGAYEQYF
TRBJ2-1 | many | . | TRBV12-3/TRBV12-4 | TGTGCCAGCAGTCCTAGGGATTTGAAGCAGTTCTTC | CASSPRDLKQFF
TRBJ2-2 | few | . | TRBV5-4 | TGTGCCAGCAGCTTGAATGGGGACACCGGGGAGCTGTTTTTT | CASSLNGDTGELFF
TRBJ2-5 | . | TRBD2 | TRBV12-3/TRBV12-4 | TGTGCCAGCAGCAACCCGACTAGCGGGAGAGTGGCCCAGTACTTC | CASSNPTSGRVAQYF
TRBJ2-1 | . | . | TRBV6-6 | TGTGCCAGCAGTGCCGACAGTTACAATGAGCAGTTCTTC | CASSADSYNEQFF
TRBJ2-7 | few | . | TRBV10-3 | TGTGCCATCAACAACGGGGATCACTACGAGCAGTACTTC | CAINNGDHYEQYF
TRBJ2-5 | few | . | TRBV29-1 | TGCAGCGTTGAAACCTACAGGGTTGGGACCCAGTACTTC | CSVETYRVGTQYF
TRBJ1-2 | many | TRBD1 | TRBV12-3/TRBV12-4 | TGTGCCAGCAGTCCACATCAGAGGGGGCTATCCGTCAAGTATGGCTACACCTTC | CASSPHQRGLSVKYGYTF
TRBJ2-1 | . | TRBD1 | TRBV29-1 | TGCAGCGTTGGACAGGGGGTGAATGAGCAGTTCTTC | CSVGQGVNEQFF
TRBJ1-5 | many | . | TRBV7-2 | TGTGCCAGCAGCCCCGACAACAATCAGCCCCAGCATTTT | CASSPDNNQPQHF
TRBJ2-1 | many | TRBD2 | TRBV7-2 | TGTGCCAGCAGCTTTGGGACTAGACTCCACAATGAGCAGTTCTTC | CASSFGTRLHNEQFF
TRBJ1-2 | many | TRBD1 | TRBV4-1 | TGCGCCAGCAGCCAAGAACAGGGGGCGGGTGGCTACACCTTC | CASSQEQGAGGYTF